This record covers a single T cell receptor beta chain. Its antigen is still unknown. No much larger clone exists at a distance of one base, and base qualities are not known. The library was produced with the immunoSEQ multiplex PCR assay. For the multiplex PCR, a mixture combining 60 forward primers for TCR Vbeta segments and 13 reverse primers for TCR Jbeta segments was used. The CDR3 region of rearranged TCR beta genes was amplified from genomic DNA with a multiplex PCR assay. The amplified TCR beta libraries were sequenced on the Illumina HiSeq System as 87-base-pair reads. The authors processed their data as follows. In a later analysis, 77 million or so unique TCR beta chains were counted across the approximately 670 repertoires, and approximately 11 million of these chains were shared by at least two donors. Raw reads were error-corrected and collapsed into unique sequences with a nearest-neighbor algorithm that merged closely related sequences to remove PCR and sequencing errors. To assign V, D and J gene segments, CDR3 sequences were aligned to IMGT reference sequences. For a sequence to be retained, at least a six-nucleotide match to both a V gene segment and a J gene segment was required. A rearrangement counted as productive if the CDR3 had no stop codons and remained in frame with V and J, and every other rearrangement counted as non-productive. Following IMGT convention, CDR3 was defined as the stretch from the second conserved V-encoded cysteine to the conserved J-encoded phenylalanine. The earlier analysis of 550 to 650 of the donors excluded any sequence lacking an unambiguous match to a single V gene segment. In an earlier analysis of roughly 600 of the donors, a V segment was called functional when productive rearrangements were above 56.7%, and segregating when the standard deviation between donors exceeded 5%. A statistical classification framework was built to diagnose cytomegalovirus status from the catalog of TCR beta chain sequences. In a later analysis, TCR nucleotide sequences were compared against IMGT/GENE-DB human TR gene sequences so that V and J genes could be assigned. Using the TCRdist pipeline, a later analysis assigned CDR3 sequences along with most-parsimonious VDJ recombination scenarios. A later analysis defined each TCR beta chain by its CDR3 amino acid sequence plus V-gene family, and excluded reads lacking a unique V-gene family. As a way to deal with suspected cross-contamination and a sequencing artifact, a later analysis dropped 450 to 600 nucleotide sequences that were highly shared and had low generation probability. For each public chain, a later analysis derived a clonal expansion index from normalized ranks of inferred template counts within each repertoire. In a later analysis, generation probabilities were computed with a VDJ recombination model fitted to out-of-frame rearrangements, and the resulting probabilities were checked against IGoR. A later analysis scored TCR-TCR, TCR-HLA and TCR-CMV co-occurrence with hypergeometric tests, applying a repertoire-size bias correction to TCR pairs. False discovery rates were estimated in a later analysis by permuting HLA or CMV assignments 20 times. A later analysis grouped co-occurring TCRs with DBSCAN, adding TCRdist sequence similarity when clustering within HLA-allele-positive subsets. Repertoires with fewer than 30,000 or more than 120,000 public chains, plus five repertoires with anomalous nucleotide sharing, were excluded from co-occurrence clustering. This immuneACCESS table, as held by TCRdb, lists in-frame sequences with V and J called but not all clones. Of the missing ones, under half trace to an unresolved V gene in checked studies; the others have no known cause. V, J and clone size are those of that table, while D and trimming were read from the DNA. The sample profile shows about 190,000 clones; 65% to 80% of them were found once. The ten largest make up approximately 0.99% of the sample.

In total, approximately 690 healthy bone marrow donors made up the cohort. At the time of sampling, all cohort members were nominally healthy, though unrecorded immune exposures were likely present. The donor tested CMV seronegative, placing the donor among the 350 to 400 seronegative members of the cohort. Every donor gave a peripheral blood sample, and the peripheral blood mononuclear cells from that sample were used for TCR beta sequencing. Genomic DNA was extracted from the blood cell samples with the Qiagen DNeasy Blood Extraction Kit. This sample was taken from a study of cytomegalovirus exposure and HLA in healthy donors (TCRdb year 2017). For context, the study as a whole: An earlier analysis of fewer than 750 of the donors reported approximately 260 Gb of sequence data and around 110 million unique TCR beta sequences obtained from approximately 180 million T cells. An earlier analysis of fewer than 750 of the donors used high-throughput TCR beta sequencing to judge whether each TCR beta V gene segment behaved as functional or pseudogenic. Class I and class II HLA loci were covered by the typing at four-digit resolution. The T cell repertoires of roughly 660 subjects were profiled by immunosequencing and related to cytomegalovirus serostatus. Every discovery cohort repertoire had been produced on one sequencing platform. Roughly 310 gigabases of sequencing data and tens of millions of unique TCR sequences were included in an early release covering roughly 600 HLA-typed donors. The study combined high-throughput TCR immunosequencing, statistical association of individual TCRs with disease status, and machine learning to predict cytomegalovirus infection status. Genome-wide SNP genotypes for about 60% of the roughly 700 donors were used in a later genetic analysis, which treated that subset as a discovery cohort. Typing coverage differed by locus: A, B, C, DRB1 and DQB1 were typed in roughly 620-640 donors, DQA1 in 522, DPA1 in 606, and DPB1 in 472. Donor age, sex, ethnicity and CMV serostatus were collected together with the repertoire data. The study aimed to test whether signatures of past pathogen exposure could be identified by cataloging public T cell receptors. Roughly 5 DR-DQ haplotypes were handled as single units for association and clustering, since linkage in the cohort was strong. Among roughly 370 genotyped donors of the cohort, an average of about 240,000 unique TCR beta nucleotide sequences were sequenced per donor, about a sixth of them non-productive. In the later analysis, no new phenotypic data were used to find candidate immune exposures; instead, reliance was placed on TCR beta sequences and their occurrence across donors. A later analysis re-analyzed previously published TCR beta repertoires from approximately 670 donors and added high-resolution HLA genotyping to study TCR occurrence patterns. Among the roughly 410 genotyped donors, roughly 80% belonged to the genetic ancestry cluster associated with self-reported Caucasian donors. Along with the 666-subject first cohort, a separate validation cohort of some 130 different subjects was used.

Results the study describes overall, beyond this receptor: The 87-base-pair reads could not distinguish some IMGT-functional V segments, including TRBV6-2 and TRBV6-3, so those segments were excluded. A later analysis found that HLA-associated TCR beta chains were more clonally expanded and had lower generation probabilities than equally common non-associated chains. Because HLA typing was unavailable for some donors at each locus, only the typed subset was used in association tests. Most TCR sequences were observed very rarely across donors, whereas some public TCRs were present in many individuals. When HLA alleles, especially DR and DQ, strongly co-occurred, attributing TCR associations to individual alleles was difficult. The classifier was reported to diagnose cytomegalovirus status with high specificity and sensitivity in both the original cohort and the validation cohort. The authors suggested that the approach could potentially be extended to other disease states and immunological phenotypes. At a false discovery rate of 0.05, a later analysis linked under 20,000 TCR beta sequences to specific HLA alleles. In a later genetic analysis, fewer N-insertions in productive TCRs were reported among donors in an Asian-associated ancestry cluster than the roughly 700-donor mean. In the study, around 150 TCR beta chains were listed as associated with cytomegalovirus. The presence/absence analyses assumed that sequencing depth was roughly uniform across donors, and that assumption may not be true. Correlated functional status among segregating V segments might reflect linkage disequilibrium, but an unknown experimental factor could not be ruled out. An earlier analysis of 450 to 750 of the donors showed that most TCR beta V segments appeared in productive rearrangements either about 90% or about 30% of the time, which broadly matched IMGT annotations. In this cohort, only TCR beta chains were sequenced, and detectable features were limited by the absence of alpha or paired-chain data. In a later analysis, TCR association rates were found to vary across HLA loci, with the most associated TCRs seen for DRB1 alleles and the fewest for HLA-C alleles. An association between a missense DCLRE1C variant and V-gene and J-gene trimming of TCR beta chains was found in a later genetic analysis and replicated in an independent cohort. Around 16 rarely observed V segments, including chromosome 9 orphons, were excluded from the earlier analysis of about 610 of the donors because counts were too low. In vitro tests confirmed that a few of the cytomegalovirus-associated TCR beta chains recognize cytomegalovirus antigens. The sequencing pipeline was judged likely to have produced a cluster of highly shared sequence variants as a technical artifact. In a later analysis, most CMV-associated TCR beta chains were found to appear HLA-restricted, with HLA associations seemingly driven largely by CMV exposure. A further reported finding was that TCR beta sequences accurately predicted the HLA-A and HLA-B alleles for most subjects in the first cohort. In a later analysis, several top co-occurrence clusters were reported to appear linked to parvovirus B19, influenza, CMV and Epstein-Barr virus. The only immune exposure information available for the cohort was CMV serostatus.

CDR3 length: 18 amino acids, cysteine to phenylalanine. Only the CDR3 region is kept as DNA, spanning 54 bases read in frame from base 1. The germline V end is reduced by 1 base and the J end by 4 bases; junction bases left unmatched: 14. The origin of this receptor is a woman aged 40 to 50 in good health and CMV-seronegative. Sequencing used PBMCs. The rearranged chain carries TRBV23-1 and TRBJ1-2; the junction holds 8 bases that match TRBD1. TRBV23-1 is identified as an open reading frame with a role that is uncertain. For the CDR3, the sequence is CASSQLVDRERGAYGYTF. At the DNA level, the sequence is TGCGCCAGCAGTCAATTGGTGGACAGGGAGAGGGGGGCCTATGGCTACACCTTC.